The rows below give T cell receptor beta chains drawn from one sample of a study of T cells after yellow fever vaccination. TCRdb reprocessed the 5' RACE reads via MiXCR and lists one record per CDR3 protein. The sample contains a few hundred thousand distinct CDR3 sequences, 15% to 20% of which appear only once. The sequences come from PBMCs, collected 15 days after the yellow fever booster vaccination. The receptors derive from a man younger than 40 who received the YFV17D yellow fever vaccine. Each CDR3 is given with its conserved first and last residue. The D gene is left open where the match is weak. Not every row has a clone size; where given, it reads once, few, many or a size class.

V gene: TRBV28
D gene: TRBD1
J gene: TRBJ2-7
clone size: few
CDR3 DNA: TGTGCCAGCAGTTTACTACAGGGGGCCGAGTACTTC
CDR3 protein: CASSLLQGAEYF

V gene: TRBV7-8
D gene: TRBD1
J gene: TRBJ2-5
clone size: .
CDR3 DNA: TGTGCCAGCAGCTTAGAACAGGGGGCGTCCCAGGAGACCCAGTACTTC
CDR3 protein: CASSLEQGASQETQYF

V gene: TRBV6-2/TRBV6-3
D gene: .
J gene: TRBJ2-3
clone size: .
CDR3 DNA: TGTGCCAGCAGGGAAAATTCAGATACGCAGTATTTT
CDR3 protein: CASRENSDTQYF

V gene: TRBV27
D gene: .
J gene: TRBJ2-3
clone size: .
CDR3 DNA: TGTGCCAGCAGTCCGGACAGCAACCCTTACACAGATACGCAGTATTTT
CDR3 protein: CASSPDSNPYTDTQYF

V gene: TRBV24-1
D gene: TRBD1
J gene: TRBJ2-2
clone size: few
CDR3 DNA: TGTGCCACCAGGGGACAGGGGATAACCGGGGAGCTGTTTTTT
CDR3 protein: CATRGQGITGELFF

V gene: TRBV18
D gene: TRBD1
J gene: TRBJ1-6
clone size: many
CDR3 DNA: TGTGCCAGCTCACCATCAGGGGGCAATTCACCCCTCCACTTT
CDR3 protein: CASSPSGGNSPLHF

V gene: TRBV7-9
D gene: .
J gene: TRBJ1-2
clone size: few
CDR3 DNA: TGTGCCAGCAGTAGTCCAGGGAAGGTTGGCTACACCTTC
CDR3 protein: CASSSPGKVGYTF

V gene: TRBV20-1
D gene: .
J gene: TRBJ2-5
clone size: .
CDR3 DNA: TGCAGTGCTAGAGTCCCTAGCGTTGAGACCCAGTACTTC
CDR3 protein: CSARVPSVETQYF

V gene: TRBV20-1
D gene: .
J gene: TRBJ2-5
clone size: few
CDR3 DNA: TGCAGTCCTGGACTTTTACAAGAGACCCAGTACTTC
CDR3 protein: CSPGLLQETQYF

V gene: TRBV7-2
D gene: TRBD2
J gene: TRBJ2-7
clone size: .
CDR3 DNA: TGTGCCAGCAGCTTAATGTGGGCGGGAGGGACCGAGCAGTACTTC
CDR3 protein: CASSLMWAGGTEQYF

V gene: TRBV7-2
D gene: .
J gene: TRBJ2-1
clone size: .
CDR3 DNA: TGTGCCAGCAGCTTAGCGTCACTGGCCTACAATGAGCAGTTCTTC
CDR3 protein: CASSLASLAYNEQFF

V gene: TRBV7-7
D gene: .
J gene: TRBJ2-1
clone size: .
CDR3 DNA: TGTGCCAGCAGCCCTTTTCCTGACTCCAATGAGCAGTTCTTC
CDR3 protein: CASSPFPDSNEQFF

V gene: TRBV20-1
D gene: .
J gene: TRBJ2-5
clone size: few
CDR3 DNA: TGCAGTGCTGATACAACCGGGACTTCACAAGAGACCCAGTACTTC
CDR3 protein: CSADTTGTSQETQYF

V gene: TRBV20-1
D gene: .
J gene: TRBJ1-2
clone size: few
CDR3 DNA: TGCAGTGCTCCCCGTGAGGCGTTCTATGGCTACACCTTC
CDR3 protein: CSAPREAFYGYTF

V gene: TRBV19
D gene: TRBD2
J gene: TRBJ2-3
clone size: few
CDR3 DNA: TGTGCCAGTAGTATAACGACTAGCGGGAGCCTTGGCGGAGATACGCAGTATTTT
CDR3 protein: CASSITTSGSLGGDTQYF

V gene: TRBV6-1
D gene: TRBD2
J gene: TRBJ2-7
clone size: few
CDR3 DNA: TGTGCCAGCAGCCAAAGCGGGAGGGCGGTTTACGAGCAGTACTTC
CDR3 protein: CASSQSGRAVYEQYF

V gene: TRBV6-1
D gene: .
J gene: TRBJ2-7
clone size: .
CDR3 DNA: TGTGCCAGCAGTCCCGGACATTCCTACGAGCAGTACTTC
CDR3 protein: CASSPGHSYEQYF

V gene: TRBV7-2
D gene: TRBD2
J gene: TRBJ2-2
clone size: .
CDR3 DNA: TGTGCCAGCAGCTTAGGGGGCCTAGCGGTCACCGGGGAGCTGTTTTTT
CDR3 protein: CASSLGGLAVTGELFF

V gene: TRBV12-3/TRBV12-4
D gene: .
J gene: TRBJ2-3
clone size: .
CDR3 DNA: TGTGCCAGCAGCGCCGGGCCAGATACGCAGTATTTT
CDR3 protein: CASSAGPDTQYF

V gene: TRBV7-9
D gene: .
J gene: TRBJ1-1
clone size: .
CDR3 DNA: TGTGCCAGCAGCTTACCCCGGGGATGGGGCACTGAAGCTTTCTTT
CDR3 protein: CASSLPRGWGTEAFF

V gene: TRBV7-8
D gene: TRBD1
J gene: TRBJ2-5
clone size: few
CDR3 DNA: TGTGCCAGCAGCTCCCGGACAGGGACCCAAGAGACCCAGTACTTC
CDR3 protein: CASSSRTGTQETQYF

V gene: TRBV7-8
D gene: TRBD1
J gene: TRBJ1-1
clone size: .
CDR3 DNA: TGTGCCAGCAGCTTAGGGACAGGGCGCAGCACTGAAGCTTTCTTT
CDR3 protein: CASSLGTGRSTEAFF

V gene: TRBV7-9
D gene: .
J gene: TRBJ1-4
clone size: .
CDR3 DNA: TGTGCCAGCGAAGTGTCTGAAAAACTGTTTTTT
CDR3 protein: CASEVSEKLFF

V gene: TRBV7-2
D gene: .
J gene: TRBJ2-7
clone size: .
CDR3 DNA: TGTGCCAGCAGCTCGCTTAGCTCCTACGAGCAGTACTTC
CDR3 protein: CASSSLSSYEQYF